This record looks at one T cell receptor beta chain sequence and its context. Its specificity is not known. Between the trimmed V and J ends, which lost 7 bases and 0 bases, there was a span of 15 bases. This CDR3 comprises 15 residues. Germline CDR1 and CDR2: MDHEN and SYDVKM. The data derive from a study of shared clonotypes between healthy human individuals. Whole-study findings and limits: Genetic and exposure-history diversity was limited by the few donors. Sequencing depth was expected to affect clonotype sharing among donors.

Genomic DNA from each subset was divided evenly over several immunoSEQ plates. Ten immunoSEQ deep assay plates were used to sequence the DNA of unsorted PBMCs. Here immunoSEQ multiplex PCR was the method, and the copy in TCRdb shows in-frame clones only, minus some. In the table there are 450,000 to 650,000 clones, just over 75% of which are singletons. V usage is TRBV28 and J usage is TRBJ1-2, with no clear D. The sequencing sample was made of PBMCs. This clonotype originated in a woman between 40 and 55 years old in good health. Some clones in this sample may be carry-over from other donors' samples. The CDR3 loop is CASIATAAPNYGYTF. CDR3 sequence (DNA): TGTGCCAGCATCGCCACCGCGGCTCCTAACTATGGCTACACCTTC.